The T cell receptor beta chain under discussion was sequenced for a study of blood T cells in healthy people across ages. It was with a sample-barcoded 5' primer and a J-beta primer mix that a second PCR of roughly 7 to 12 cycles was run. MiXCR, applied by TCRdb to the 5' RACE reads, yields one record per CDR3 protein. The sample has 650,000 to 1,000,000 distinct CDR3 sequences, roughly 40% seen once. V shed 3 bases and J 2 bases; nucleotides not matched to a gene: 4. The germline gives CDR1 DFQATT, CDR2 SNEGSKA (reference sequence). The CDR3 totals 15 residues. This clonotype occurred a few times. Sequenced sample: blood. This rearrangement joins TRBV20-1 to TRBJ2-1, with TRBD2 identical over 10 bases. The TCR originated in a man between 18 and 29 years old in good health. For the CDR3, the DNA is TGCAGTGCTAGTGAAGCGGGGGGGCCCTACAATGAGCAGTTCTTC. Its protein is CSASEAGGPYNEQFF.